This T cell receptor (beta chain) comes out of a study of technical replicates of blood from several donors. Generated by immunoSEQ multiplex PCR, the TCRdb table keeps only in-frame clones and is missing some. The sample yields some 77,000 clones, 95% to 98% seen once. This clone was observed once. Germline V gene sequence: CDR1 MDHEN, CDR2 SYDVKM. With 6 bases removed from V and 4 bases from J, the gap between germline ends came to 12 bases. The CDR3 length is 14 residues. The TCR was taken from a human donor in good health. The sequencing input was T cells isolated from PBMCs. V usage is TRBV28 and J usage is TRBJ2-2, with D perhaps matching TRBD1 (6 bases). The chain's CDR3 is CASRPTGLTGELFF. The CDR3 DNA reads TGTGCCAGCAGACCGACAGGCCTCACCGGGGAGCTGTTTTTT.